One and the same sample provided the 24 T cell receptor beta chains below, sequenced in a study of spatial heterogeneity in lung cancer. Study results and caveats: Tumor mutation counts were tracked by expanded intratumoral alpha and beta TCR counts.

No antigen is known for these receptors. TCRdb re-derived calls from the 5' RACE reads in MiXCR, one entry per CDR3 protein. Of 10,000 to 15,000 distinct CDR3 sequences listed, roughly 7% were seen once; the top ten hold about 3.3%. Time point meaning: sample taken at primary tumor resection. The sequencing here drew on lung tumor tissue, taken at surgery. These receptors came from a female donor with early-stage non-small cell lung cancer.

J is TRBJ1-2 and V is TRBV20-1; 7 bases align to TRBD1. This CDR3 is 13 amino acids long. Germline V CDR1 and CDR2: DFQATT, SNEGSKA (reference sequence). V shed 4 bases, J shed 8 bases, and the junction held 10 bases outside the gene matches. The CDR3 DNA reads TGCAGTGCTATCGACAGGGTCAGGTACGGCTACACCTTC. Protein: CSAIDRVRYGYTF.

This clonotype is medium-sized in the sample. The CDR3 protein is CASSNDRYYGYTF. The CDR3 DNA reads as TGTGCCAGTAGTAACGACCGCTACTATGGCTACACCTTC. This rearrangement joins TRBV19 to TRBJ1-2; D is unresolved. V gave up 4 bases and J gave up 3 bases, with 9 bases separating them. In germline, CDR1 is LNHDA, CDR2 SQIVND (reference sequence). This CDR3 has 13 residues. Variable domain in full (rest from reference TRBV19 and TRBJ1-2): DGGITQSPKYLFRKEGQNVTLSCEQNLNHDAMYWYRQDPGQGLRLIYYSQIVNDFQKGDIAEGYSVSREKKESFPLTVTSAQKNPTAFYLCASSNDRYYGYTFGSGTRLTVV.

This clonotype ranks as medium-sized. The rearrangement links TRBV20-1 to TRBJ1-5; TRBD1 matches 12 bases. The CDR3 has 16 residues. Germline CDR1 reads DFQATT; CDR2 reads SNEGSKA (reference sequence). The J segment lost 5 bases and the V segment lost 5 bases, leaving 10 bases of the junction unmatched. In nucleotides, the CDR3 is TGCAGTGCTGGAAGCCGGGACAGGGGGCCGGATCAGCCCCAGCATTTT. This sequence encodes CSAGSRDRGPDQPQHF.

Many counts were recorded for this clonotype. This chain links TRBV5-1 with TRBJ2-5, with TRBD2 matching over 16 bases. The CDR3 length is 17 residues. Trimming cost V 4 bases and J 1 base; bases outside gene matches: 4. Germline CDR1 SGHRS, CDR2 YFSETQ. In nucleotides, the CDR3 is TGCGCCAGCAGCGGGGGACTAGCGGGAGGGCCCCAAGAGACCCAGTACTTC. This translates into CASSGGLAGGPQETQYF.

This clonotype has ten or more counts. The rearrangement uses TRBV6-2 or TRBV6-3 and TRBJ2-1; D gene unclear. Germline V CDR1 and CDR2: MNHEY, SVGEGT. The CDR3 is 16 residues long. The ends were cut back, 5 bases at V and 0 bases at J, with 14 bases in the middle. Written as DNA, the CDR3 is TGTGCCAGCAGTATCCGGAGTCGGGTCTCCTACAATGAGCAGTTCTTC. It yields the protein CASSIRSRVSYNEQFF.

This clonotype has at least ten counts. This CDR3 is CASSVLAYEQYF. CDR3 DNA: TGTGCCAGCAGTGTACTTGCCTACGAGCAGTACTTC. The chain couples TRBV2 to TRBJ2-7; D is undetermined. The CDR3 contains 12 residues. V gave up 4 bases and J gave up 2 bases, with 6 bases separating them. Per germline, CDR1 SNHLY and CDR2 FYNNEI.

This clonotype was picked up many times. The rearrangement links TRBV5-1 to TRBJ2-3; D is undetermined. Trimming shortened V by 3 bases and J by 0 bases, and 8 bases separated the two germline ends. This CDR3 contains 14 residues. Looked up from germline, CDR1 is SGHRS and CDR2 is YFSETQ. CDR3: CASSSFSSTDTQYF. CDR3 nucleotides: TGCGCCAGCAGCTCATTTTCTAGCACAGATACGCAGTATTTT.

In this sample, this clonotype turned up many times. The gene calls are TRBV5-4 and TRBJ2-2, with D possibly being TRBD2 (5 bases). This CDR3 has 15 residues. V gave up 0 bases and J gave up 5 bases, with 11 bases separating them. Germline CDR1 reads SGHNT; CDR2 reads YYREEE (reference sequence). The CDR3 loop is CASSLAVGVTGELFF. CDR3 DNA sequence: TGTGCCAGCAGCTTGGCGGTCGGGGTGACCGGGGAGCTGTTTTTT.

By share, this clonotype ranks as medium-sized. This chain joins TRBV28 and TRBJ2-5; TRBD2 aligns across 10 bases. Germline V gives CDR1 MDHEN, CDR2 SYDVKM. Trimming cost V 6 bases and J 5 bases; bases outside gene matches: 12. The length of the CDR3 is 16 residues. As DNA, the CDR3 is TGTGCCAGCAGCCCCCAACTGACTAGCGGGTGGGAGACCCAGTACTTC. Its translation is CASSPQLTSGWETQYF.

This clonotype was counted many times. The genes are TRBV7-2 and TRBJ2-3; D unclear. V was cut by 5 bases and J by 0 bases, with 15 bases left in between. CDR3 length equals 16 residues. CDR1 and CDR2 from the germline V gene are SGHTA and FQGNSA. DNA of the CDR3: TGTGCCAGCAGCAGCCCATCGGCGTCTAGCACAGATACGCAGTATTTT. Translation gives CASSSPSASSTDTQYF.

This clonotype is judged medium-sized (0.01 to 0.1%). The chain carries TRBV7-9 and TRBJ2-1, with 10 bases fitting TRBD2. Germline V lookup: CDR1 SEHNR, CDR2 FQNEAQ (reference sequence). The CDR3 consists of 18 residues. V gave up 5 bases and J gave up 7 bases; unmatched junction bases: 17. The CDR3 DNA reads as TGTGCCAGCAGCCCTGTGATTAGCGGGAGGCTAAGTGGGAATGAGCAGTTCTTC. It is translated as CASSPVISGRLSGNEQFF.

V and J are TRBV7-3 and TRBJ1-1; the D is unclear. The germline V gene encodes CDR1 SGHTA and CDR2 FQGTGA. This CDR3 is built from 15 residues. V shed 6 bases and J shed 7 bases, with 21 bases lying between them. DNA for the CDR3: TGTGCCAGCAGGCCATTGGGGATGGTGAATAATGAAGCTTTCTTT. As protein: CASRPLGMVNNEAFF.

This clonotype was seen many times. This rearrangement joins TRBV5-1 to TRBJ2-7; 9 bases are a match to TRBD1. The trim removed 4 bases at V and 6 bases at J, leaving 11 bases unmatched. The CDR3 extends over 15 amino acids. The germline gives CDR1 SGHRS, CDR2 YFSETQ. This CDR3 is CASSNGQGLMREQYF. In DNA, the CDR3 is TGCGCCAGCAGCAACGGACAGGGGTTGATGCGCGAGCAGTACTTC. Complete variable domain (other parts from reference TRBV5-1 and TRBJ2-7): KAGVTQTPRYLIKTRGQQVTLSCSPISGHRSVSWYQQTPGQGLQFLFEYFSETQRNKGNFPGRFSGRQFSNSRSEMNVSTLELGDSALYLCASSNGQGLMREQYFGPGTRLTVT.

This clonotype is deemed medium-sized. V usage is TRBV15 and J usage is TRBJ2-5; D is unclear. This CDR3 is 13 amino acids long. The germline CDR1 and CDR2 sequences are LNHNV and YYDKDF (reference sequence). V lost 5 bases to trimming and J lost 4 bases, with 11 bases between them. The CDR3 bases are TGTGCCACCAGCTTGCGACACGGAGAGACCCAGTACTTC. It codes for CATSLRHGETQYF.

This clonotype occurred many times. The V gene is TRBV11-2, the J gene TRBJ2-7, with D perhaps assigned TRBD1 or TRBD2 (6 bases each). V dropped 5 bases and J dropped 6 bases, with 20 bases sitting between them. Germline CDR1 SGHAT, CDR2 FQNNGV. The CDR3 runs to 15 residues. The chain's CDR3 is CASSRQVGGTFEQYF. Here the CDR3 DNA reads TGTGCCAGCAGCCGACAAGTCGGGGGCACGTTCGAGCAGTACTTC.

Within the sample, this clonotype is medium-sized. The chain carries TRBV7-2 and TRBJ2-4; 11 nucleotides align to TRBD2. Germline lookup yields CDR1 SGHTA and CDR2 FQGNSA. This CDR3 contains 17 residues. V shed 5 bases, J shed 4 bases, and the junction held 10 bases outside the gene matches. CDR3 coding DNA: TGTGCCAGCAGCCTCATAGCGGGAGGGTCCCTAAAAAACATTCAGTACTTC. This sequence encodes CASSLIAGGSLKNIQYF. The variable domain in full, with the rest retrieved from reference TRBV7-2 and TRBJ2-4, is GAGVSQSPSNKVTEKGKDVELRCDPISGHTALYWYRQSLGQGLEFLIYFQGNSAPDKSGLPSDRFSAERTGGSVSTLTIQRTQQEDSAVYLCASSLIAGGSLKNIQYFGAGTRLSVL.

Judged by abundance, this clonotype is medium-sized. The J gene is TRBJ2-2, the V gene TRBV7-2; D unresolved. The germline CDR1 and CDR2 sequences are SGHTA and FQGNSA. The V gene lost 4 bases and the J gene lost 4 bases, with 7 bases spanning the gap. The CDR3 length is 13 residues. CDR3 sequence: CASSWVPTGELFF. The DNA for the CDR3 is TGTGCCAGCAGCTGGGTCCCCACCGGGGAGCTGTTTTTT.

By share, this clonotype counts as medium-sized. The chain recombines TRBV3-1 with TRBJ1-1; D gene uncertain. Germline CDR1 is LGHDT and CDR2 is YNNKEL (reference sequence). Trimming shortened V by 5 bases and J by 2 bases, and 6 bases separated the two germline ends. The CDR3 consists of 12 residues. The CDR3 loop reads CASSSENTEAFF. In nucleotides, the CDR3 is TGTGCCAGCAGCTCTGAAAACACTGAAGCTTTCTTT.

The V call is TRBV28, the J call TRBJ2-3, with D possibly TRBD2 on 5 matching bases. This CDR3 has 15 amino acids. Germline CDR1 and CDR2: MDHEN and SYDVKM. V was cut by 2 bases and J by 5 bases, with 14 bases left in between. The chain's CDR3 is CASSLIVTRRDTQYF. CDR3 DNA: TGTGCCAGCAGTTTAATTGTAACTAGAAGAGATACGCAGTATTTT. Looking up the rest from reference TRBV28 and TRBJ2-3 gives the full variable domain: DVKVTQSSRYLVKRTGEKVFLECVQDMDHENMFWYRQDPGLGLRLIYFSYDVKMKEKGDIPEGYSVSREKKERFSLILESASTNQTSMYLCASSLIVTRRDTQYFGPGTRLTVL.

This clonotype occurred many times. The chain combines TRBV9 with TRBJ2-5; no reliable D call. Per the germline V gene, CDR1 is SGDLS and CDR2 is YYNGEE. The CDR3 totals 16 residues. V dropped 0 bases and J dropped 1 base, with 13 bases sitting between them. This CDR3 is CASSVEYGNFQETQYF. The CDR3 DNA reads TGTGCCAGCAGCGTAGAGTATGGGAACTTCCAAGAGACCCAGTACTTC.

This clonotype was recorded many times. The chain recombines TRBV28 with TRBJ1-2, with 7 bases fitting TRBD1. The CDR3 runs 16 residues. Germline loops: CDR1 MDHEN, CDR2 SYDVKM. V was clipped by 1 base and J by 6 bases; unmatched bases: 11. CDR3 nucleotides: TGTGCCAGCAGTTTATTACGGATCGACAGGGTGAATGGCTACACCTTC. It is translated as CASSLLRIDRVNGYTF.

The chain employs TRBV29-1 and TRBJ1-6; D perhaps matches TRBD1 (5 bases). In germline, CDR1 is SQVTM, CDR2 ANQGSEA. This CDR3 is 15 amino acids long. Trimming cost V 6 bases and J 0 bases, with 12 bases left between them. The CDR3 spells CSVRSGSSYNSPLHF. CDR3 coding DNA: TGCAGCGTCCGTTCAGGGAGCTCCTATAATTCACCCCTCCACTTT.

This clonotype is medium-sized within its sample. J is TRBJ2-1 and V is TRBV6-5, with a weak D call TRBD1 (5 bases). V gave up 0 bases and J gave up 6 bases, with 9 bases separating them. Germline loops: CDR1 MNHEY, CDR2 SVGAGI. CDR3 length equals 14 residues. The DNA for the CDR3 is TGTGCCAGCAGTTACTCTTGGACACCCAATGAGCAGTTCTTC. It codes for CASSYSWTPNEQFF.

The sample holds many counts of this clonotype. The chain recombines TRBV16 with TRBJ2-1; 9 bases agree with TRBD2. The V gene end was trimmed by 2 bases and the J gene end by 5 bases; junction bases not matched to a gene: 4. Germline V gene sequence: CDR1 KGHSY, CDR2 FQNENV. This CDR3 is built from 15 residues. Here the CDR3 DNA reads TGTGCCAGCAGCCAAAGCGGGAGGTTCGACAATGAGCAGTTCTTC. Translated: CASSQSGRFDNEQFF. Full variable domain (rest looked up from reference TRBV16 and TRBJ2-1): GEEVAQTPKHLVRGEGQKAKLYCAPIKGHSYVFWYQQVLKNEFKFLISFQNENVFDETGMPKERFSAKCLPNSPCSLEIQATKLEDSAVYFCASSQSGRFDNEQFFGPGTRLTVL.